This TCR beta chain stems from a study of T cell responses to AZD1222 COVID-19 vaccine. Study-wide findings and caveats: Just a handful of AZD1222 recipients tested seropositive at baseline. In a largely white British group with more females than males, clonal diversity was possibly underestimated. Spike-specific TCR breadth and depth rose after two AZD1222 doses.

Some second doses came at about 4 weeks and others at about 12 weeks; these were pooled. Assay: immunoSEQ multiplex PCR; the TCRdb copy retains only in-frame clones and omits some. The data show about 110,000 clones, 70% to 90% seen once. This clone was seen only once. Its matching antigen is unknown. This sequence originates from an adult who received the AZD1222 COVID-19 vaccine. Sequencing used peripheral blood, obtained 28 days after the second AZD1222 dose.

This CDR3 is CASSGQMMDEQYF. Here the CDR3 DNA reads TGTGCCAGCAGTGGACAGATGATGGACGAGCAGTACTTC. The chain couples TRBV27 to TRBJ2-7; D possibly corresponds to TRBD1 (6 bases). The CDR3 has 13 amino acids. Trimming left V 5 bases short and J 5 bases short, with 13 bases between. Germline V gives CDR1 MNHEY, CDR2 SMNVEV (reference sequence).